Below, 26 T cell receptor beta chains from the same sample are listed, as sequenced in a study of tumor and adjacent non-tumor tissue in lung cancer (dated by TCRdb to 2016 to 2019). Bulk unsorted tissue served as the source for RNA extraction, and RNA quality was assessed using a NanoDrop ND-1000 and an Agilent 2100. For the normal lung samples, distant non-tumor tissue was collected more than 3 cm away from the tumor edge. The method was multiplex PCR. Data came from an Illumina HiSeq 2500. TCRbeta libraries were built by three rounds of nested PCR using primers (Table S4), following protocols modified from ARM-PCR. TCRdb took the public reads, trimmed them with fastp at Q25, ran MiXCR for clone calling and kept in-frame beta chains. Merged by CDR3 protein, the rows form single entries marked with the most common genes and DNA. The table for this sample lists about 86,000 distinct CDR3 sequences; around 82% of them were counted only once. The ten largest clones take up 21% of the sample.

Specimen: distant non-tumor lung tissue. These receptors originate from a woman aged 45-65 years with non-small cell lung cancer.

For this clonotype: At one boundary the junction diverges from the germline segment, which might be a read error. The chain links TRBV29-1 to TRBJ2-3, with 7 bases fitting TRBD1. This CDR3 spans 15 amino acids. Germline CDR1 and CDR2: SQVTM and ANQGSEA. The CDR3 region is CSDEDRHRGTYTQYF. CDR3 nucleotide sequence: TGCAGCGATGAAGACAGGCACAGGGGAACATATACGCAGTATTTT.

In the case of this clonotype: The junction departs from the called germline gene at one end, perhaps through a read error. CDR3 bases: TGCACCAGTAGTCCTTACTTTCCCCAGCCCCAGCATTTT. Protein: CTSSPYFPQPQHF. This chain connects TRBV4-1 to TRBJ1-5; D unresolved. The CDR3 loop spans 13 amino acids. Germline V CDR1 and CDR2: MGHRA, YSYEKL.

As to this clonotype: Sequence at one end of the junction differs from germline and may be a read error. This rearrangement joins TRBV28 to TRBJ2-1; D gene ambiguous. The CDR3 length is 14 residues. The germline gives CDR1 MDHEN, CDR2 SYDVKM. The CDR3 DNA reads as TGTGCCAGCAGTTTGATTGTATCCTACATTGAGCAGTTCTTC. Translating gives CASSLIVSYIEQFF.

With regard to this clonotype: One end of the junction does not line up with germline, which may come from a read error. This sequence joins TRBV5-1 and TRBJ2-6; TRBD1 is a possible D gene (5 bases). Germline V gene sequence: CDR1 SGHRS, CDR2 YFSETQ. CDR3 size: 14 residues. CDR3 sequence reads: CACSPAPGASVLTF. The CDR3 DNA reads as TGCGCCTGCAGTCCAGCCCCTGGGGCCAGCGTCCTGACTTTC.

With regard to this clonotype: A much larger clone lies a single base off, so this may be a read error. V is TRBV28 and J is TRBJ1-2; 7 bases match TRBD1. CDR3 length: 14 residues. Germline assignment: CDR1 MDHEN and CDR2 SYDVKM. DNA for the CDR3: TGTGCCAGCTGTTTCGGCGGGACAGATTATGGCTACACCTTC. It encodes CASCFGGTDYGYTF.

A word on this clonotype: At one end, the junction sequence differs from germline, possibly due to a read error. The chain uses TRBV6-4 and TRBJ2-2, with TRBD2 matching 9 bases. The CDR3 loop spans 18 amino acids. CDR1 and CDR2 from the germline V gene are MRHNA and SNTAGT. For the CDR3, the DNA is TGTGCCAACAGTAATGGGTCTAGCGGGAATATCGACACCGGGGAGCTGTTTTTT. As protein: CANSNGSSGNIDTGELFF.

J is TRBJ1-2 and V is TRBV29-1; D remains ambiguous. The germline CDR1 and CDR2 sequences are SQVTM and ANQGSEA. V was clipped by 3 bases and J by 9 bases, with 17 bases between them. The CDR3 has 13 residues. The CDR3 sequence is CSVDELFWDSYTF. The CDR3 bases are TGCAGCGTTGACGAACTGTTTTGGGATAGCTACACCTTC. The entire variable domain, with the rest obtained from reference TRBV29-1 and TRBJ1-2, is as follows: SAVISQKPSRDICQRGTSLTIQCQVDSQVTMMFWYRQQPGQSLTLIATANQGSEATYESGFVIDKFPISRPNLTFSTLTVSNMSPEDSSIYLCSVDELFWDSYTFGSGTRLTVV.

Worth noting for this clonotype: The CDR3 does not end in the conserved phenylalanine or tryptophan, so this is likely a read error. The DNA is left out, because the CDR3 cannot be placed on it with certainty; the CDR3 is given as TCRdb lists it. This chain connects TRBV5-5 to TRBJ1-5. The CDR3 is 15 residues long, ends included. Per germline, CDR1 SGHKS and CDR2 YYEKEE (reference sequence). Here the CDR3 reads CASSVNPDWNQPQRS.

Worth noting for this clonotype: At one of its ends the junction is not consistent with the germline gene, which may arise from a read error. V and J are TRBV7-8 and TRBJ2-2; 7 bases are a match to TRBD2. CDR1 and CDR2 (germline): SGHVS, FQNEAQ. The length of the CDR3 is 15 residues. For the CDR3, the DNA is TGTGCCATCAGCCATTCGGGAGGAATCGCCGGGGAGTTGTTTTTT. It specifies CAISHSGGIAGELFF.

The chain uses TRBV6-6 and TRBJ1-1; 8 nucleotides match TRBD1. The V gene's germline CDR1 is MNHNY and CDR2 SVGAGI (reference sequence). The CDR3 runs 15 residues. J was trimmed by 5 bases and V by 5 bases; bases with no gene match: 10. The CDR3 bases are TGTGCCAGCAGTAATCCGGGACAGGAAGTAACTGAAGCTTTCTTT. Translated, it gives CASSNPGQEVTEAFF.

The CDR3 region is CAWSIGNRTDTQYF. CDR3 nucleotide sequence: TGTGCCTGGAGTATCGGGAACCGTACAGATACGCAGTATTTT. V usage is TRBV30 and J usage is TRBJ2-3; D may be TRBD2 (5 bases). CDR3 size: 14 residues. Trimming took off 2 bases at V and 3 bases at J, with 12 bases between the two ends. CDR1 is GTSNPN, CDR2 SVGIG, per germline (reference sequence).

Comment on this clonotype: One junction end disagrees with the germline gene, perhaps due to a read error. The chain is built from TRBV10-2 and TRBJ2-3, with no clear D. CDR1 is WSHSY, CDR2 SAAADI, per germline. The CDR3 sequence is 15 residues long. As DNA, the CDR3 is TGCGCCACCAGTGACCAGCGCAGAGACACAGATACGCAGTTTTTT. It codes for CATSDQRRDTDTQFF.

Of note for this clonotype: A read error may explain this, as a much larger clone is one base away. V and J are TRBV24-1 and TRBJ2-2; weak D call: TRBD2 (6 bases). The V gene lost 1 base and the J gene lost 1 base, with 9 bases spanning the gap. CDR3 length equals 16 residues. The germline V gene encodes CDR1 KGHDR and CDR2 SFDVKD. Written as DNA, the CDR3 is TGTGCCACCAGTGATTTACCAGCGGGGAACACCGGGGAGCTGTTTTTT. Protein sequence: CATSDLPAGNTGELFF.

Comments on this clonotype: Germline and junction disagree at one end, which may indicate a read error. The rearrangement uses TRBV12-3 or TRBV12-4 and TRBJ1-2; D gene uncertain. The CDR3 runs to 13 residues. The CDR3 loop is CASSNLGSRPHIF. CDR3 coding DNA: TGTGCCAGCAGCAATTTAGGTTCCCGACCACACATCTTC.

Worth noting for this clonotype: The junction and the germline gene differ at one end; a read error may be behind it. V and J are TRBV4-2 and TRBJ2-5; 7 nucleotides match TRBD1. The CDR3 runs 15 residues. Per germline, CDR1 LGHNA and CDR2 YNFKEQ. CDR3 DNA sequence: TGTGCTAGCAGCCATGTTCCAGGGGGTCAAGAGACCCAGTACTTC. Protein: CASSHVPGGQETQYF.

The sample holds a few counts of this clonotype. This may arise from a read error, as a much more abundant clone is one base away. This CDR3 fails to terminate in the conserved phenylalanine or tryptophan, so it likely reflects a read error. The V call is TRBV12-3 or TRBV12-4, the J call TRBJ2-7, with 9 bases matching TRBD1. Losses at the gene ends were 5 bases for V and 4 bases for J; bases not matched to a gene: 12. This CDR3 is built from 16 residues. CDR3 coding DNA: TGTGCCAGCAGTCTAAACCCCACAGGGGGCGATTACGAGCAGTACCTC. Translating it yields CASSLNPTGGDYEQYL.

This clonotype has just a few counts. Being one base from a much bigger clone, this may be a read error. The J gene is TRBJ2-1, the V gene TRBV20-1, with 10 bases lining up with TRBD2. The CDR3 covers 13 residues. Germline loops: CDR1 DFQATT, CDR2 SNEGSKA (reference sequence). Trimming removed 5 bases from V and 9 bases from J; junction bases left unmatched: 7. In DNA form, the CDR3 reads TGCAGTGCTCTAGCGGGAGCTCGGGGTGAGCAGTTCTTC. It yields the protein CSALAGARGEQFF.

Concerning this clonotype: This may be a read error: a much more frequent sequence differs by one nucleotide. The rearrangement joins TRBV28 to TRBJ1-5; D is unresolved. CDR3 length: 14 residues. The germline gives CDR1 MDHEN, CDR2 SYDVKM. CDR3 nucleotides: TGTACCAGCAGTTTATTCGGGGGCAATCAGCCCCAGCATTTT. It specifies CTSSLFGGNQPQHF.

This clonotype showed up many times. The J gene is TRBJ2-7, the V gene TRBV7-2, with D possibly being TRBD1 (6 bases). The V and J ends lost 5 bases and 1 base respectively, with 12 bases between them. There are 14 residues in the CDR3. Germline assignment: CDR1 SGHTA and CDR2 FQGNSA. The CDR3 nucleotides read TGTGCCAGCAGCCCTAGGGGGAAGTCCTACGAGCAGTACTTC. This translates into CASSPRGKSYEQYF.

This rearrangement joins TRBV6-5 to TRBJ2-2; possible D gene TRBD2, 5 bases. This CDR3 has 12 residues. V shed 5 bases and J shed 14 bases, with 15 bases lying between them. Germline V gene lookup returns CDR1 MNHEY and CDR2 SVGAGI. This CDR3 reads CASSARTGVLFF. The CDR3 bases are TGTGCCAGCAGTGCCCGTACCGGGGTACTGTTTTTT.

Remarks on this clonotype: The junction does not match germline at one end; this may be a read error. V gene TRBV20-1 combines with J gene TRBJ2-1; tentatively, D is TRBD1 (6 bases). Per germline, CDR1 DFQATT and CDR2 SNEGSKA (reference sequence). The CDR3 is 14 residues long. The CDR3 region has the DNA TGTAGTGCTAGGGGGAGTCTGACCTACAATGAGCAGTTCTTC. Residues: CSARGSLTYNEQFF.

This clonotype has at least ten counts. This chain uses TRBV4-1 with TRBJ2-5; TRBD2 matches at 10 bases. The germline gives CDR1 MGHRA, CDR2 YSYEKL. The CDR3 contains 16 residues. J lost 3 bases, V lost 4 bases, and 8 bases had no gene match. CDR3 in amino acids: CASSPFFSGREETQYF. The CDR3 coding sequence is TGCGCCAGCAGCCCCTTTTTCAGCGGGAGGGAAGAGACCCAGTACTTC.

Turning to this clonotype: Lacking the conserved final phenylalanine or tryptophan, this CDR3 likely reflects a read error. The DNA is omitted, as the CDR3 cannot be located on it reliably, and the CDR3 follows TCRdb's listing. The chain couples TRBV10-3 to TRBJ2-3; the table's TRBD1 call for D was not verified on the DNA. Germline CDR1 and CDR2: ENHRY and SYGVKD. Ends included, the CDR3 has 12 residues. CDR3 loop: CAIQGVTDTQFS.

A remark on this clonotype: One junction end disagrees with the germline gene, perhaps due to a read error. The V call is TRBV6-5, the J call TRBJ1-5; D might be TRBD1 (5 bases). The germline gives CDR1 MNHEY, CDR2 SVGAGI. The CDR3 has 14 amino acids. CDR3 region: CASSPRDGNLPQHF. In DNA form, the CDR3 reads TGTGCCAGCAGTCCCAGGGATGGGAATCTGCCCCAGCATTTT.

The DNA of the CDR3 is TGTGCCAGCAATCCGATAGCCAACCTTCTGCGCGTCAACAATGGACAGTTCTTC. It encodes CASNPIANLLRVNNGQFF. The chain joins TRBV12-3 or TRBV12-4 to TRBJ2-1; no firm D call. The CDR3 is 18 amino acids. V lost 7 bases to trimming and J lost 13 bases, with 35 bases between them.

Points on this clonotype: One end of the junction does not line up with germline, which may come from a read error. V and J are TRBV6-1 and TRBJ2-1; 9 bases map to TRBD2. This CDR3 has 14 residues. Germline values: CDR1 MNHNS, CDR2 SASEGT. For the CDR3, the DNA is TGTGCCAACAAGCTAGCGGGATTGTACAATGAGCAGCTCTTC. Amino acids: CANKLAGLYNEQLF.